Listed here are 20 T cell receptor beta chains from one sample, sequenced in a study of shared clonotypes between healthy human individuals. This table comes from immunoSEQ multiplex PCR, and its TCRdb copy is limited to in-frame clones, with some not included. The table lists over 2 million clones, roughly 92% of them singletons. The sample taken for sequencing was naive CD4+ T cells from PBMCs. Subset here: CD45RA+ positively selected. The receptors derive from a man aged 18 to 30 in good health. Some clones in this sample may be carry-over from other donors' samples.

V gene TRBV2 combines with J gene TRBJ1-2; 11 nucleotides line up with TRBD1. Per germline, CDR1 SNHLY and CDR2 FYNNEI. After removal of 4 bases from V and 8 bases from J, the junction contained 9 bases not matched to a gene. This CDR3 has 15 residues. This CDR3 reads CASSVGGQGAWGYTF. The DNA of the CDR3 is TGTGCCAGCAGTGTGGGAGGACAGGGGGCTTGGGGCTACACCTTC.

On this clone itself: The germline gene is not matched at one end of the junction; a read error may be the cause. At the DNA level, this CDR3 is encoded by other sequences in the same sample as well. V and J are TRBV30 and TRBJ1-2; D remains unclear. Germline loops: CDR1 GTSNPN, CDR2 SVGIG (reference sequence). The CDR3 is 11 amino acids. CDR3 in amino acids: CAWRAQTGYTF. The CDR3, as DNA: TGTGCTTGGAGGGCACAGACGGGCTACACCTTC. Variable domain in full (rest from reference TRBV30 and TRBJ1-2): SQTIHQWPATLVQPVGSPLSLECTVEGTSNPNLYWYRQAAGRGLQLLFYSVGIGQISSEVPQNLSASRPQDRQFILSSKKLLLSDSGFYLCAWRAQTGYTFGSGTRLTVV.

The genes are TRBV7-9 and TRBJ2-1, with D unresolved. The CDR3 is 14 amino acids. The ends were cut back, 1 base at V and 9 bases at J, with 13 bases in the middle. CDR1 and CDR2 (germline): SEHNR, FQNEAQ (reference sequence). As DNA, the CDR3 is TGTGCCAGCAGCTTAGACCGCGTTTGGGCTGAGCAGTTCTTC. As protein: CASSLDRVWAEQFF.

V gene TRBV25-1 combines with J gene TRBJ2-7; a weak D match, TRBD1 (5 bases). The germline gives CDR1 MGHDK, CDR2 SYGVNS. Trimming shortened V by 6 bases and J by 2 bases, and 17 bases separated the two germline ends. CDR3 length equals 15 residues. The CDR3 sequence: CASSSRGLRAYEQYF. The CDR3 bases are TGTGCCAGCAGCTCCCGTGGGCTCAGGGCCTACGAGCAGTACTTC.

The chain carries TRBV4-3 and TRBJ1-5; D is unclear. Trimming left V 2 bases short and J 2 bases short, with 7 bases between. The CDR3 extends over 14 amino acids. Germline CDR1 reads LGHNA; CDR2 reads YSLEER. The CDR3 sequence is CASSQSLGNQPQHF. CDR3 sequence (DNA): TGCGCCAGCAGCCAATCGCTGGGCAATCAGCCCCAGCATTTT.

A note on this clone: This same CDR3 is encoded by further DNA sequences in the sample. The chain joins TRBV15 to TRBJ1-2; D uncertain. Trimming removed 0 bases from V and 2 bases from J, with 7 bases in between. The germline V gene encodes CDR1 LNHNV and CDR2 YYDKDF (reference sequence). This CDR3 region has 14 residues. CDR3 sequence: CATSRETGNYGYTF. DNA for the CDR3: TGTGCCACCAGCAGAGAGACGGGAAACTATGGCTACACCTTC.

The chain employs TRBV6-5 and TRBJ2-5, with TRBD1 matching over 8 bases. Losses at the gene ends were 2 bases for V and 3 bases for J; bases not matched to a gene: 8. CDR3 length equals 16 residues. The germline gives CDR1 MNHEY, CDR2 SVGAGI. This chain's CDR3 is CASSYTRTGREETQYF. The CDR3 bases are TGTGCCAGCAGTTACACCAGGACAGGGCGGGAAGAGACCCAGTACTTC.

This clone has only one observation. The chain carries TRBV5-1 and TRBJ2-1, with TRBD2 identical over 14 bases. CDR1 and CDR2 (germline): SGHRS, YFSETQ. The junction had 3 bases not matched to a gene; V was cut back by 4 bases and J by 6 bases. This CDR3 is 15 amino acids long. The CDR3 region is CASSIGTSGSNEQFF. The DNA of the CDR3 is TGCGCCAGCAGCATAGGGACTAGCGGGAGCAATGAGCAGTTCTTC.

The chain combines TRBV5-1 with TRBJ2-7; D unclear. The CDR3 spans 16 residues. CDR1 is SGHRS, CDR2 YFSETQ, per germline. The V gene lost 0 bases and the J gene lost 3 bases, with 16 bases spanning the gap. The CDR3 region is CASSLGKADLFYEQYF. CDR3 DNA: TGCGCCAGCAGCTTGGGTAAGGCGGACCTCTTCTACGAGCAGTACTTC.

The rearrangement joins TRBV5-4 to TRBJ1-2, with unresolved D. V was clipped by 2 bases and J by 5 bases, with 7 bases between them. This CDR3 comprises 12 residues. Germline values: CDR1 SGHNT, CDR2 YYREEE (reference sequence). The CDR3 DNA reads TGTGCCAGCAGCTTAAGAGAATATGGCTACACCTTC. Protein sequence: CASSLREYGYTF.

This chain uses TRBV4-3 with TRBJ2-1; the D gene could be TRBD1 or TRBD2 (5 bases each). This CDR3 spans 14 amino acids. The V end lost 7 bases, the J end lost 10 bases, and 20 bases lay between the germline ends. Germline loops: CDR1 LGHNA, CDR2 YSLEER. The CDR3 here is CASKLDWGTLEQFF. The CDR3 region has the DNA TGCGCCAGCAAATTAGACTGGGGGACGCTGGAGCAGTTCTTC.

The rearrangement links TRBV19 to TRBJ1-2; D is possibly TRBD1 (5 bases). The CDR3 has 16 amino acids. Germline V CDR1 and CDR2: LNHDA, SQIVND (reference sequence). Between the trimmed V and J ends, which lost 1 base and 0 bases, there was a span of 12 bases. The CDR3 nucleotides read TGTGCCAGTAGTATAGGTGCGAGGGGAACTAACTATGGCTACACCTTC. It translates to CASSIGARGTNYGYTF.

As to this clone: The junction does not match germline at one end; this may be a read error. The V and J genes are TRBV29-1 and TRBJ2-7, with 9 bases identical to TRBD1. Germline lookup yields CDR1 SQVTM and CDR2 ANQGSEA. This CDR3 has 13 residues. CDR3 region: CSVEGRDRAEQYF. For the CDR3, the DNA is TGCAGCGTCGAAGGCCGGGACAGGGCCGAGCAGTACTTC.

This chain uses TRBV28 with TRBJ2-7, with 12 positions matching TRBD2. This CDR3 has 15 amino acids. Germline CDR1 is MDHEN and CDR2 is SYDVKM. V lost 5 bases, J lost 2 bases, and 4 bases stayed unmatched. As DNA, the CDR3 is TGTGCCAGCAGTGCCCGACTAGCGGGGGCCTACGAGCAGTACTTC. Amino acids: CASSARLAGAYEQYF. Full variable domain (remainder filled in from reference TRBV28 and TRBJ2-7): DVKVTQSSRYLVKRTGEKVFLECVQDMDHENMFWYRQDPGLGLRLIYFSYDVKMKEKGDIPEGYSVSREKKERFSLILESASTNQTSMYLCASSARLAGAYEQYFGPGTRLTVT.

With respect to this clone: The same CDR3 can be traced to other DNA sequences in this sample. This chain uses TRBV9 with TRBJ2-7; TRBD2 aligns across 7 bases. The CDR3 has 14 residues. Germline V gene sequence: CDR1 SGDLS, CDR2 YYNGEE. V was pared by 1 base and J by 0 bases, with 1 base of the junction left unmatched. The CDR3 sequence is CASSVTSASYEQYF. CDR3 in DNA: TGTGCCAGCAGCGTAACTAGCGCCTCCTACGAGCAGTACTTC.

The chain joins TRBV29-1 to TRBJ2-2, with D possibly TRBD2 on 5 matching bases. CDR3 length equals 22 residues. V lost 8 bases to trimming and J lost 2 bases, with 39 bases between them. Germline lookup yields CDR1 SQVTM and CDR2 ANQGSEA. The CDR3 DNA sequence: TGCAGCTGGGATTTACAACACCGAGGGAGCGTGGAACGGGGATACAACACCGGGGAGCTGTTTTTT. Protein product: CSWDLQHRGSVERGYNTGELFF.

The chain joins TRBV11-2 to TRBJ2-1, with D uncertain. From germline, CDR1 is SGHAT and CDR2 FQNNGV. The CDR3 contains 15 residues. V lost 1 base and J lost 3, with 10 bases in between. The CDR3 reads CASSLGLGNYNEQFF. CDR3 DNA: TGTGCCAGCAGCTTAGGTTTGGGCAACTACAATGAGCAGTTCTTC.

The chain has TRBV7-3 and TRBJ2-2; D is uncertain. Germline-derived CDR1 and CDR2 are SGHTA and FQGTGA. This CDR3 comprises 13 residues. Trimming pared 4 bases from V and 5 bases from J, leaving 8 bases between. CDR3 residues: CASSSDGTGELFF. The CDR3 region has the DNA TGTGCCAGCAGCTCGGATGGGACCGGGGAGCTGTTTTTT.

This chain uses TRBV19 with TRBJ2-1; TRBD1 matches at 7 bases. Trimming at V came to 1 base and at J to 11 bases, leaving 11 bases not matched to a gene. Germline loops: CDR1 LNHDA, CDR2 SQIVND (reference sequence). The CDR3 is 15 amino acids. The CDR3 sequence is CASSIAFLAGGKQFF. The CDR3 DNA is TGTGCCAGTAGTATAGCTTTTTTAGCAGGGGGAAAGCAGTTCTTC.

The chain joins TRBV2 to TRBJ2-1; D call uncertain. CDR3 length equals 14 residues. Germline V lookup: CDR1 SNHLY, CDR2 FYNNEI. V gave up 5 bases and J gave up 0 bases, with 8 bases separating them. CDR3 amino acids: CASSPVSSYNEQFF. The CDR3 DNA sequence: TGTGCCAGCAGTCCGGTTAGCTCCTACAATGAGCAGTTCTTC.